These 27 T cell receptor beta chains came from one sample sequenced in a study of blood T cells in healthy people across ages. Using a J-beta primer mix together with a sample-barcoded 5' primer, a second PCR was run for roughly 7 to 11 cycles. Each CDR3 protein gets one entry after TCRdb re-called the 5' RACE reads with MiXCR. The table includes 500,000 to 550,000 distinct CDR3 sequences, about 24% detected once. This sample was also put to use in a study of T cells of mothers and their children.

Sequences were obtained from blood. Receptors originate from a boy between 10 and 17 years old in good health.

The CDR3 protein is CASSQDGENGVTYEQYF. The CDR3 DNA is TGCGCCAGCAGCCAAGATGGAGAGAATGGGGTAACCTACGAGCAGTACTTC. The J gene is TRBJ2-7, the V gene TRBV4-3; D is uncertain. Trimming stripped 0 bases from V and 2 bases from J, with 17 bases between. The germline V gene has CDR1 LGHNA and CDR2 YSLEER. There are 17 residues in the CDR3.

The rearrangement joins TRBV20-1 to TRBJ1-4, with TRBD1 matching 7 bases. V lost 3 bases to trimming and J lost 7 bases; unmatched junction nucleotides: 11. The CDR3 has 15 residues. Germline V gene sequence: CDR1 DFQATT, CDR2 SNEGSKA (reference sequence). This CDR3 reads CSARQGDGVPEKLFF. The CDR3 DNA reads TGCAGTGCTAGGCAGGGGGATGGGGTGCCTGAAAAACTGTTTTTT.

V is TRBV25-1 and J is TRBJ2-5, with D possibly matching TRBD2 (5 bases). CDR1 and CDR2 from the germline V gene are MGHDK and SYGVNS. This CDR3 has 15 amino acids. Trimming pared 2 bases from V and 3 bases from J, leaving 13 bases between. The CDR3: CASSETQVGEETQYF. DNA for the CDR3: TGTGCCAGCAGTGAAACTCAAGTCGGGGAAGAGACCCAGTACTTC.

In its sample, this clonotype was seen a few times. CDR3 bases: TGTGCCAGCAGTACGGACAGGGGGAGCTCCTACGAGCAGTACTTC. It codes for CASSTDRGSSYEQYF. The chain combines TRBV27 with TRBJ2-7; TRBD1 aligns across 10 bases. This CDR3 has 15 residues. The germline CDR1 and CDR2 sequences are MNHEY and SMNVEV (reference sequence). V lost 5 bases and J lost 0; bases outside the gene matches: 4.

CDR3 sequence reads: CASSTSGFFFTDTQYF. The DNA of the CDR3 is TGTGCCAGCAGCACCTCGGGATTTTTTTTCACAGATACGCAGTATTTT. The chain joins TRBV11-2 to TRBJ2-3; D might be TRBD2 (5 bases). The CDR3 covers 16 residues. Germline CDR1 and CDR2: SGHAT and FQNNGV. Trimming stripped 5 bases from V and 2 bases from J, with 17 bases between.

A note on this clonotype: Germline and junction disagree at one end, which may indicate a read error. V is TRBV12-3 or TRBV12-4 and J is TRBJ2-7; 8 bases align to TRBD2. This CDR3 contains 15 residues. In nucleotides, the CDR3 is TGTGCCAGCAGTTCCCCTCCTAGCGGGCCCTACCAGCAGTACTTC. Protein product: CASSSPPSGPYQQYF.

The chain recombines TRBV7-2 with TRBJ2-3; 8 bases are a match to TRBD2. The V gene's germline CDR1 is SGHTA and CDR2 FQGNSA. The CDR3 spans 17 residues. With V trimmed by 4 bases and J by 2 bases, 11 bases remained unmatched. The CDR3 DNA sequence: TGTGCCAGCAGCTCCCGTGGAGCGGGGGACTACACAGATACGCAGTATTTT. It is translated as CASSSRGAGDYTDTQYF. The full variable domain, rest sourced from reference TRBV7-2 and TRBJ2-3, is GAGVSQSPSNKVTEKGKDVELRCDPISGHTALYWYRQSLGQGLEFLIYFQGNSAPDKSGLPSDRFSAERTGGSVSTLTIQRTQQEDSAVYLCASSSRGAGDYTDTQYFGPGTRLTVL.

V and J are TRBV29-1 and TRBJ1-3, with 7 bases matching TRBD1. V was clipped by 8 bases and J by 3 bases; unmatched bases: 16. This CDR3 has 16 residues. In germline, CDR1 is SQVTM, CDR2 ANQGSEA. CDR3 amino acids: CSLSGTDSFFGNTIYF. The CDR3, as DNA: TGCAGCCTCTCCGGGACAGATTCCTTCTTTGGAAACACCATATATTTT.

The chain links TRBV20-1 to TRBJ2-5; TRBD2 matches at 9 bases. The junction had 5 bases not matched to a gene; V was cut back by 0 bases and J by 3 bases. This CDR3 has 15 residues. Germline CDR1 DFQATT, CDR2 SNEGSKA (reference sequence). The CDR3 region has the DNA TGCAGTGCTAGAGATCTCCGACTAGCGGAAGAGACCCAGTACTTC. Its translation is CSARDLRLAEETQYF.

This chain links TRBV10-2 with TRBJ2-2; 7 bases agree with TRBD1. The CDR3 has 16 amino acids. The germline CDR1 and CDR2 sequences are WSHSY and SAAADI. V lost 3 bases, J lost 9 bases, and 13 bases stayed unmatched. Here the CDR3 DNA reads TGCGCCAGCAGTGATGGTCGGACAGGTGGGGAATGGGAGCTGTTTTTT. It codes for CASSDGRTGGEWELFF.

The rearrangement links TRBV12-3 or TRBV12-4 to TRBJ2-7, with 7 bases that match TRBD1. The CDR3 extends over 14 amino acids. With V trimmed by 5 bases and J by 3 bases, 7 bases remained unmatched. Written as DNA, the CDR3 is TGTGCCAGCAGTCGAGGGGGCTCGGGCTACGAGCAGTACTTC. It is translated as CASSRGGSGYEQYF.

The CDR3 sequence is CASSYHAGKETNYGYTF. CDR3 DNA sequence: TGTGCCAGCAGTTACCACGCAGGGAAGGAAACTAACTATGGCTACACCTTC. The chain joins TRBV6-2 or TRBV6-3 to TRBJ1-2, with a tentative D call TRBD1 (5 bases). V was trimmed by 2 bases and J by 0 bases, leaving 16 bases between them. This CDR3 is 17 amino acids long. Germline V gene data show CDR1 as MNHEY and CDR2 as SVGEGT.

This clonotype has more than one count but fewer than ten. Here the CDR3 reads CASSLYPGGSNEQFF. The CDR3 DNA reads as TGTGCCAGCAGCTTATACCCAGGGGGCTCTAATGAGCAGTTCTTC. The genes are TRBV7-2 and TRBJ2-1, with TRBD1 matching 8 bases. V lost 2 bases, J lost 7 bases, and 7 bases stayed unmatched. The CDR3 has 15 residues. In germline, CDR1 is SGHTA, CDR2 FQGNSA. Full variable domain (missing parts from reference TRBV7-2 and TRBJ2-1): GAGVSQSPSNKVTEKGKDVELRCDPISGHTALYWYRQSLGQGLEFLIYFQGNSAPDKSGLPSDRFSAERTGGSVSTLTIQRTQQEDSAVYLCASSLYPGGSNEQFFGPGTRLTVL.

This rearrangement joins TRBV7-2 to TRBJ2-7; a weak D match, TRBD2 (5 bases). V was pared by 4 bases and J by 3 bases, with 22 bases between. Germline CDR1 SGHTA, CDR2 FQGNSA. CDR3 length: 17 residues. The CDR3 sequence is CASSSQKRGQNDYEQYF. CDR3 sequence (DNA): TGTGCCAGCAGCTCACAGAAGAGAGGGCAGAATGACTACGAGCAGTACTTC. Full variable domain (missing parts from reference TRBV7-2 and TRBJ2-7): GAGVSQSPSNKVTEKGKDVELRCDPISGHTALYWYRQSLGQGLEFLIYFQGNSAPDKSGLPSDRFSAERTGGSVSTLTIQRTQQEDSAVYLCASSSQKRGQNDYEQYFGPGTRLTVT.

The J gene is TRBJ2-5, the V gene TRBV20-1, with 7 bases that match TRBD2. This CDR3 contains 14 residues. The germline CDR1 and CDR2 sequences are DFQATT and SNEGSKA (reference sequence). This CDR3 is CSANRLAGQETQYF. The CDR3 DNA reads TGCAGCGCCAACCGGTTAGCGGGCCAAGAGACCCAGTACTTC.

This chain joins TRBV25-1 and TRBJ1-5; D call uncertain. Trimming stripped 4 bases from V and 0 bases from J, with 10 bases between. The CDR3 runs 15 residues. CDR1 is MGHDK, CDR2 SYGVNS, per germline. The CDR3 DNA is TGTGCCAGCAGTGTAGGAGAGAATAGCAATCAGCCCCAGCATTTT. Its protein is CASSVGENSNQPQHF.

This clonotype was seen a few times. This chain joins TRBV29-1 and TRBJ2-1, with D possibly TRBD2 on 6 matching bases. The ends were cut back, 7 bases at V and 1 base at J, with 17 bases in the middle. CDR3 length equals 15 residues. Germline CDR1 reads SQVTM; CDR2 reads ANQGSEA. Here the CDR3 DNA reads TGCAGCGCCGTCGGGCGGGATCCTTCCTACAATGAGCAGTTCTTC. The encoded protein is CSAVGRDPSYNEQFF.

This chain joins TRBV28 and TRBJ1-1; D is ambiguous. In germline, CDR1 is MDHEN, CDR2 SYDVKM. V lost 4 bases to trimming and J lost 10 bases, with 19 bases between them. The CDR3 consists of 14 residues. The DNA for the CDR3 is TGTGCCAGCAGTTCTATCCTAAGGACTCGTGGAGCTTTCTTT. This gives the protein CASSSILRTRGAFF.

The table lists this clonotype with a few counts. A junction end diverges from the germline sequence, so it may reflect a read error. The CDR3 is CASSLGTTGETQYF. The CDR3 nucleotides read TGTGCTAGCAGCCTTGGGACTACGGGAGAGACCCAGTACTTC. This chain joins TRBV7-7 and TRBJ2-5; TRBD2 agrees at 7 bases. CDR1 and CDR2 from the germline V gene are SSHAT and FNYEAQ (reference sequence). The CDR3 covers 14 residues.

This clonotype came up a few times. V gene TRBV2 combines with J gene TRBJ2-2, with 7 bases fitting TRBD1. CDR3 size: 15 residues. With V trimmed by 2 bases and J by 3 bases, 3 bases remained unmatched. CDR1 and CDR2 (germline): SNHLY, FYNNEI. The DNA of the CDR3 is TGTGCCAGCAGTGAAACGGGACAGTACACCGGGGAGCTGTTTTTT. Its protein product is CASSETGQYTGELFF.

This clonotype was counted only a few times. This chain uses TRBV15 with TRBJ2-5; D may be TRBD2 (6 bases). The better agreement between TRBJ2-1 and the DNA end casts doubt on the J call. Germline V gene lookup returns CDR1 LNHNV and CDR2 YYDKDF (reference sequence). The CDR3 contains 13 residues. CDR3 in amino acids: CATSGDFGHEQFF. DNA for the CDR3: TGTGCCACCAGCGGGGACTTTGGACATGAGCAGTTCTTC.

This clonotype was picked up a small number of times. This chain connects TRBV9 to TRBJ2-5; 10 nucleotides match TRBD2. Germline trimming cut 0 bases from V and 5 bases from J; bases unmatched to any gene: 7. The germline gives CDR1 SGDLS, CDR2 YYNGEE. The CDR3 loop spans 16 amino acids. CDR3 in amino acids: CASSVGTSGTEETQYF. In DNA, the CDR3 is TGTGCCAGCAGCGTAGGTACTAGCGGGACTGAGGAGACCCAGTACTTC.

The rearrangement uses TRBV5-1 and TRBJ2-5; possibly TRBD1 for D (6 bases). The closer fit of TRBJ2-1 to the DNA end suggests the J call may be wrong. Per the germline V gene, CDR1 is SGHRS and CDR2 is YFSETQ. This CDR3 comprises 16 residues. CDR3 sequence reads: CASSLAGATQYNEQFF. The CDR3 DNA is TGCGCCAGCAGCTTGGCAGGGGCGACACAATACAATGAGCAGTTCTTC.

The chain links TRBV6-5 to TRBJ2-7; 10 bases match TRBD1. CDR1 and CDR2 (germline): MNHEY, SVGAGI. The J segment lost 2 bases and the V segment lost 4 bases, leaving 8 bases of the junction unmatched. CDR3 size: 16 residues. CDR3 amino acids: CASSWIRDRGPYEQYF. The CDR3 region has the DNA TGTGCCAGCAGTTGGATCCGGGACAGGGGCCCCTACGAGCAGTACTTC.

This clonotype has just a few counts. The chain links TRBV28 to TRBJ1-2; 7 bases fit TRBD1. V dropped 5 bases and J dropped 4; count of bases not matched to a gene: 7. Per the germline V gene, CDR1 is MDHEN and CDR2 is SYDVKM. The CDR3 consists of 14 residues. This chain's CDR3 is CASSPPQGIYGYTF. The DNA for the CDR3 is TGTGCCAGCAGTCCACCACAGGGGATCTATGGCTACACCTTC.

For the CDR3, the DNA is TGTGCCAGCAGTCGCGACCGGGACACCCAGTACTTC. It is translated as CASSRDRDTQYF. The genes are TRBV28 and TRBJ2-5, with D perhaps being TRBD1 or TRBD2 (5 bases each). The V end lost 5 bases, the J end lost 8 bases, and 12 bases lay between the germline ends. Germline V gives CDR1 MDHEN, CDR2 SYDVKM. CDR3 length equals 12 residues.

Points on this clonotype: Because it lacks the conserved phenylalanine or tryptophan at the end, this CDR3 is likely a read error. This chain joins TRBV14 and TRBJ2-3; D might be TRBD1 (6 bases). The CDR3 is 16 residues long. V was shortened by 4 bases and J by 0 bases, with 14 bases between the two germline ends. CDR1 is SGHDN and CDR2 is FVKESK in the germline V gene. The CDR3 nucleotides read TGTGCCAGCAGCCCCGACAGGATCTCTAGCACAGATACGCAGTATCTT. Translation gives CASSPDRISSTDTQYL.